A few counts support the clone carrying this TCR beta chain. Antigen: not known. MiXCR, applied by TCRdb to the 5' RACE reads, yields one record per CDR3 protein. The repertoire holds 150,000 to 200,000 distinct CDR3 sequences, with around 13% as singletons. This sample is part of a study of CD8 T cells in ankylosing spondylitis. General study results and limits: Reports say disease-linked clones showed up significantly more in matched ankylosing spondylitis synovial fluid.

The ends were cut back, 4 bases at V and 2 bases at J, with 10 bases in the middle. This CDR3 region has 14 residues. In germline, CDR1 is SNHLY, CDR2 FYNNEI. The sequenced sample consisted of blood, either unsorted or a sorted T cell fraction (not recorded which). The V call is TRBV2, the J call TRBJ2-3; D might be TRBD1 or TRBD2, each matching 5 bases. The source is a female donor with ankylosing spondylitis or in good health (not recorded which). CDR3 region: CASSAGLATDTQYF. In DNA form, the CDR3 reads TGTGCCAGCAGTGCGGGGCTAGCCACAGATACGCAGTATTTT.